The present T cell receptor (beta chain) was sequenced within a study of technical replicates of blood from several donors. Germline CDR1 is SEHNR and CDR2 is FQNEAQ (reference sequence). This CDR3 contains 15 residues. Germline trimming cut 4 bases from V and 2 bases from J; bases unmatched to any gene: 8. This clone was recorded once. Method: immunoSEQ multiplex PCR; TCRdb's copy keeps in-frame clones and lacks some. This sample has 50,000 or so clones, with 80% to 95% found just once. This clonotype originated in a human donor in good health. Some clones in this sample may be carry-over from other donors' samples. Sequencing was done on a sample of PBMCs. This chain connects TRBV7-9 to TRBJ2-7; 7 nucleotides agree with TRBD2. In nucleotides, the CDR3 is TGTGCCAGCAGCTCCGCTAGCGGCTATACCTACGAGCAGTACTTC. It yields the protein CASSSASGYTYEQYF.